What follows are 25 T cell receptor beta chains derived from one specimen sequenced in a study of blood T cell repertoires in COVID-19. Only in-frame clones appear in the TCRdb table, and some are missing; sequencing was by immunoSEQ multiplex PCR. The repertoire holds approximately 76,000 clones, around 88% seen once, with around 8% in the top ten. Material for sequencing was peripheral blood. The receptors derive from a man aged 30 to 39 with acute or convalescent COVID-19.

CDR3 nucleotides: TGTGCCAGCAGTTTGGGCGGCCGGGAGACCCTCCACTTT. It encodes CASSLGGRETLHF. The rearrangement joins TRBV28 to TRBJ1-6; D uncertain. Trimming removed 3 bases from V and 14 bases from J, with 14 bases in between. This CDR3 is built from 13 residues. From germline, CDR1 is MDHEN and CDR2 SYDVKM.

The CDR3 loop is CASRRPPRQFF. As DNA, the CDR3 is TGTGCCAGCAGGCGGCCACCTCGCCAGTTCTTC. The V gene is TRBV28, the J gene TRBJ2-1, with D hard to call. The CDR3 contains 11 residues. V was shortened by 6 bases and J by 13 bases, with 13 bases between the two germline ends. Germline V gives CDR1 MDHEN, CDR2 SYDVKM.

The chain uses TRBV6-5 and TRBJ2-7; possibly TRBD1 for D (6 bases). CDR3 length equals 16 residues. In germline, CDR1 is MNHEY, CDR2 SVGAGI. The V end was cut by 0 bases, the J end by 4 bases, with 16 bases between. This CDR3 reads CASSYSGYGQTYEQYF. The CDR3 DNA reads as TGTGCCAGCAGTTACTCGGGGTACGGACAGACATACGAGCAGTACTTC.

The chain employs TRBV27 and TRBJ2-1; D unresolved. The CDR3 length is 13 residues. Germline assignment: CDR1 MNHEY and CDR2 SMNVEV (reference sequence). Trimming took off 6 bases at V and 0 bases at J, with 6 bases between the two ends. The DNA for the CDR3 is TGTGCCAGCAGCCTAAGCTCCTACAATGAGCAGTTCTTC. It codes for CASSLSSYNEQFF.

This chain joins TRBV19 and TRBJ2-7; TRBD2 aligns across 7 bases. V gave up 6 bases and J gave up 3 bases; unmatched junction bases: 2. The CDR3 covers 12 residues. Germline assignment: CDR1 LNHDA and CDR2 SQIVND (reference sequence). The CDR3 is CASRGLSYEQYF. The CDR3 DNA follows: TGTGCCAGTAGGGGACTAAGCTACGAGCAGTACTTC.

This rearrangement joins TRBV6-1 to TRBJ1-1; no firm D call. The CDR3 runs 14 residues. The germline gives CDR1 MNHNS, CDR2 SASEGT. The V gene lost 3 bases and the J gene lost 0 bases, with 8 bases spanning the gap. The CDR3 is CASSDSVMNTEAFF. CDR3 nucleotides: TGTGCCAGCAGTGATTCCGTAATGAACACTGAAGCTTTCTTT.

The CDR3: CATGGNEQFF. The CDR3 coding sequence is TGTGCCACCGGCGGTAATGAGCAGTTCTTC. This chain links TRBV7-9 with TRBJ2-1, with D unclear. Germline V gene data show CDR1 as SEHNR and CDR2 as FQNEAQ (reference sequence). The V gene lost 10 bases and the J gene lost 7 bases, with 8 bases spanning the gap. The CDR3 contains 10 residues.

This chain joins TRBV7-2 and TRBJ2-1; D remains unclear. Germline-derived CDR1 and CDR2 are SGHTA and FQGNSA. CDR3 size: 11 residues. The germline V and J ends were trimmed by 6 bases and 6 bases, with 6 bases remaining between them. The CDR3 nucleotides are TGTGCCAGCAGTCAATTCAATGAGCAGTTCTTC. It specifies CASSQFNEQFF. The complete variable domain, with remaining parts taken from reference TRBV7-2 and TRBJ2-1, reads GAGVSQSPSNKVTEKGKDVELRCDPISGHTALYWYRQSLGQGLEFLIYFQGNSAPDKSGLPSDRFSAERTGGSVSTLTIQRTQQEDSAVYLCASSQFNEQFFGPGTRLTVL.

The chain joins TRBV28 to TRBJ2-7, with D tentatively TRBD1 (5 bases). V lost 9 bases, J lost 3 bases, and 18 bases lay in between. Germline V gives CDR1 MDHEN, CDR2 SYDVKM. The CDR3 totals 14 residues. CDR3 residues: CASLDQGARYEQYF. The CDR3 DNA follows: TGTGCCAGTCTAGACCAGGGTGCCCGCTACGAGCAGTACTTC.

The CDR3 nucleotides are TGTGCCAGCAGCTTCAGGAAAAGCGGGAGTAGCACCGGGGAGCTGTTTTTT. Protein product: CASSFRKSGSSTGELFF. The J gene is TRBJ2-2, the V gene TRBV11-3; TRBD2 matches 8 bases. Germline trimming cut 3 bases from V and 4 bases from J; bases unmatched to any gene: 10. CDR3 length: 17 amino acids. The V gene's germline CDR1 is SGHNT and CDR2 YENEEA.

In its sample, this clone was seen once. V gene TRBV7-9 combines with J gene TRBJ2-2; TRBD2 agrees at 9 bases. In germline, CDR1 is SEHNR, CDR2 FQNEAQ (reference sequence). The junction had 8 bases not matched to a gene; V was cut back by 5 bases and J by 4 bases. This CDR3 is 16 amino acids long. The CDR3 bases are TGTGCCAGCAGCCCGTTGGTTAGCGGGGGCACCGGGGAGCTGTTTTTT. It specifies CASSPLVSGGTGELFF. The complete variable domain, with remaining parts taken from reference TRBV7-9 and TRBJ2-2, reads DTGVSQNPRHKITKRGQNVTFRCDPISEHNRLYWYRQTLGQGPEFLTYFQNEAQLEKSRLLSDRFSAERPKGSFSTLEIQRTEQGDSAMYLCASSPLVSGGTGELFFGEGSRLTVL.

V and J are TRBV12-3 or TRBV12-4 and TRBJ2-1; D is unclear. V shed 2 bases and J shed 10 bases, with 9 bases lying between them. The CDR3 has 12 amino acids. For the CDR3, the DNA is TGTGCCAGCAGTTTAAATACCCTAGAGCAGTTCTTC. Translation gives CASSLNTLEQFF.

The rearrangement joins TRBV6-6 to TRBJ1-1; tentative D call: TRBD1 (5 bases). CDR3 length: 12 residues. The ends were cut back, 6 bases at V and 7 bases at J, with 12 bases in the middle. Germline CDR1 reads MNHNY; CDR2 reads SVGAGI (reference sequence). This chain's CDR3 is CASSSDRVEAFF. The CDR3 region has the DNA TGTGCCAGCAGCTCCGACAGAGTTGAAGCTTTCTTT.

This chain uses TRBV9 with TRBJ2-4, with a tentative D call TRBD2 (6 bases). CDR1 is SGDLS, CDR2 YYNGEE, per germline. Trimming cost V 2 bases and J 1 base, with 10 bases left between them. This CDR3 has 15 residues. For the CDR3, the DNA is TGTGCCAGCAGCGTGGCCACTAGCGCCAAAAACATTCAGTACTTC. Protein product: CASSVATSAKNIQYF.

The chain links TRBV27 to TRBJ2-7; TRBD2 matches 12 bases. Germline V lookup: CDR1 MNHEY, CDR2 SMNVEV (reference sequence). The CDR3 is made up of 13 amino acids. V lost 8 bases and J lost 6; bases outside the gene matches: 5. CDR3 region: CASGGGLAGEQYF. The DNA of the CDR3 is TGTGCCAGCGGGGGGGGACTAGCGGGCGAGCAGTACTTC.

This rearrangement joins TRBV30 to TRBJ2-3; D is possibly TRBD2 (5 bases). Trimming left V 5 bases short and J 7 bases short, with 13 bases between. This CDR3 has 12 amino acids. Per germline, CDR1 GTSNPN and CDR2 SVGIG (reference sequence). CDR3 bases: TGTGCCTGGGAGAGCGGTCCCCATACGCAGTATTTT. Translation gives CAWESGPHTQYF.

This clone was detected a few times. Here the CDR3 reads CASSSKGLANTDTQYF. CDR3 nucleotides: TGTGCCAGCAGCTCGAAAGGATTAGCAAACACAGATACGCAGTATTTT. J is TRBJ2-3 and V is TRBV5-4; D is unresolved. The CDR3 spans 16 residues. Germline assignment: CDR1 SGHNT and CDR2 YYREEE (reference sequence). The V end was cut by 3 bases, the J end by 2 bases, with 16 bases between.

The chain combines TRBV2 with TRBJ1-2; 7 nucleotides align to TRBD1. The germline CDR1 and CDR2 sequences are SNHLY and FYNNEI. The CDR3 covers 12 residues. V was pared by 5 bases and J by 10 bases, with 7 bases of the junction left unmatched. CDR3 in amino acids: CASSPGTVVYTF. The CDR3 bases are TGTGCCAGCAGTCCCGGGACAGTTGTCTACACCTTC.

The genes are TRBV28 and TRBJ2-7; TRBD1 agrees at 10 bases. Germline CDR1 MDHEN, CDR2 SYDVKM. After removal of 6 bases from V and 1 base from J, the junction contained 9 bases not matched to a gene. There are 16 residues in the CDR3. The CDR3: CASSSTRTGGSYEQYF. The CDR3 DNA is TGTGCCAGCAGCTCAACCAGGACAGGGGGTTCCTACGAGCAGTACTTC.

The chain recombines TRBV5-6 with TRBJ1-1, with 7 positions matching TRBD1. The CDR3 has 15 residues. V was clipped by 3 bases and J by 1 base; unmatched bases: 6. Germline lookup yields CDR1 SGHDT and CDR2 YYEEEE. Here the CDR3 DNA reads TGTGCCAGCAGCTCAGGACAGGTGAGGAACACTGAAGCTTTCTTT. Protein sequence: CASSSGQVRNTEAFF.

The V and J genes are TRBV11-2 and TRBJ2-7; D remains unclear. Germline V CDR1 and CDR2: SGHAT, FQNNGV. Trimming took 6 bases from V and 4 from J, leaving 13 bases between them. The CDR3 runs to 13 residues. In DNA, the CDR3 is TGTGCCAGCAGTCCGTCAGGCGCTTACGAGCAGTACTTC. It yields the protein CASSPSGAYEQYF. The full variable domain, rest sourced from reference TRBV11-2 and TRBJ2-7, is EAGVAQSPRYKIIEKRQSVAFWCNPISGHATLYWYQQILGQGPKLLIQFQNNGVVDDSQLPKDRFSAERLKGVDSTLKIQPAKLEDSAVYLCASSPSGAYEQYFGPGTRLTVT.

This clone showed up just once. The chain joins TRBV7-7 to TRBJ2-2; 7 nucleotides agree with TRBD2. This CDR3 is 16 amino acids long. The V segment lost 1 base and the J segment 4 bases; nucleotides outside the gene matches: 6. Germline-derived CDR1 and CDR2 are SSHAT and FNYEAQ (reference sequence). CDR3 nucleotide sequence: TGTGCCAGCAGCTTAGGGCTAGCGGAGTCCACCGGGGAGCTGTTTTTT. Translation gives CASSLGLAESTGELFF.

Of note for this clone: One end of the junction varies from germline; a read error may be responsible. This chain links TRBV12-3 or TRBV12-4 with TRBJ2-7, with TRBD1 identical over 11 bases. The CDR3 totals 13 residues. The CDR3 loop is CASSTGTGGIKHF. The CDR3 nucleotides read TGTGCCAGCAGTACAGGGACAGGGGGGATTAAGCACTTC.

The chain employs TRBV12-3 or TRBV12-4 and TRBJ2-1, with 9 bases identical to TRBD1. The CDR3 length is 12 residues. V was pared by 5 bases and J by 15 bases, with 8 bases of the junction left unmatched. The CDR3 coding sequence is TGTGCCAGCAGTCTTCCGGGACAGGGTACGTTCTTC. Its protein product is CASSLPGQGTFF.

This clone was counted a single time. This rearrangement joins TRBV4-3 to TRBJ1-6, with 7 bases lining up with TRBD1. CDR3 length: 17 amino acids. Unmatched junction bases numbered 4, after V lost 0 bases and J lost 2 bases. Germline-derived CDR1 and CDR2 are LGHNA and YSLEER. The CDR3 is CASSQELQGAYNSPLHF. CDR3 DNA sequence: TGCGCCAGCAGCCAAGAGCTGCAGGGGGCCTATAATTCACCCCTCCACTTT.